Below, 14 T cell receptor beta chains from the same sample are listed, as sequenced in a study of radiation and T cells in renal cell carcinoma. Sequencing used immunoSEQ multiplex PCR; TCRdb keeps in-frame clones, though not all of them. The sample shows 100,000 to 150,000 clones, roughly four fifths of them seen only once. This sample's time point: blood 2 weeks post-SBRT. Treatment in this sample: 15 Gy SBRT to primary tumor, nephrectomy 4 weeks later. Sequenced here: blood, sampled from a patient whose treatment included radiotherapy and nephrectomy. The origin of the receptors is a man in his fifties with renal cell carcinoma.

This clone has more than one count but fewer than ten. The V and J genes are TRBV13 and TRBJ1-6; tentative D call: TRBD1 (5 bases). Trimming left V 0 bases short and J 9 bases short, with 9 bases between. CDR1 PRHDT and CDR2 FYEKMQ come from the germline V gene (reference sequence). The CDR3 runs 14 residues. The CDR3 spells CASSLGGQRSPLHF. The CDR3 bases are TGTGCCAGCAGCTTAGGGGGGCAACGTTCACCCCTCCACTTT.

This clone appeared a few times. V usage is TRBV12-5 and J usage is TRBJ2-7; a weak D match, TRBD2 (6 bases). From germline, CDR1 is LGHNT and CDR2 FRNRAP. The CDR3 has 12 amino acids. V was cut by 0 bases and J by 10 bases, with 10 bases left in between. The CDR3 sequence is CASGLVKGLQYF. CDR3 sequence (DNA): TGTGCTAGTGGTTTGGTAAAGGGACTTCAGTACTTC.

V gene TRBV19 combines with J gene TRBJ2-3, with TRBD2 matching over 8 bases. V shed 2 bases, J shed 5 bases, and the junction held 3 bases outside the gene matches. The CDR3 sequence is 14 residues long. Germline V gives CDR1 LNHDA, CDR2 SQIVND (reference sequence). CDR3 sequence reads: CASSIRLAGDTQYF. Written as DNA, the CDR3 is TGTGCCAGTAGTATAAGGCTAGCGGGAGATACGCAGTATTTT.

The chain is built from TRBV9 and TRBJ2-7, with 8 bases matching TRBD1. Looked up from germline, CDR1 is SGDLS and CDR2 is YYNGEE. CDR3 length equals 18 residues. After removal of 2 bases from V and 1 base from J, the junction contained 14 bases not matched to a gene. The CDR3 DNA reads TGTGCCAGCAGCGTCATACGCAGGGGGCGTGAAGTTTCCTACGAGCAGTACTTC. Its protein product is CASSVIRRGREVSYEQYF.

J is TRBJ2-7 and V is TRBV28; 15 positions agree with TRBD2. The CDR3 has 17 amino acids. Looked up from germline, CDR1 is MDHEN and CDR2 is SYDVKM. Germline trimming cut 6 bases from V and 1 base from J; bases unmatched to any gene: 7. The CDR3 sequence is CASRGRGLAGGSYEQYF. CDR3 sequence (DNA): TGTGCCAGCAGGGGCAGGGGACTAGCGGGAGGATCCTACGAGCAGTACTTC.

This clone was picked up a small number of times. The J gene is TRBJ1-4, the V gene TRBV30; 8 positions agree with TRBD1. V dropped 5 bases and J dropped 7; count of bases not matched to a gene: 12. The germline CDR1 and CDR2 sequences are GTSNPN and SVGIG (reference sequence). This CDR3 region has 15 residues. In DNA form, the CDR3 reads TGTGCCTGGGGACCATGGGGGACAGGTAGTGAAAAACTGTTTTTT. Its protein product is CAWGPWGTGSEKLFF.

The chain uses TRBV7-2 and TRBJ1-6; D gene unclear. The CDR3 consists of 17 residues. The germline V gene has CDR1 SGHTA and CDR2 FQGNSA. Trimming shortened V by 2 bases and J by 4 bases, and 15 bases separated the two germline ends. CDR3 DNA: TGTGCCAGCAGCTTACTCATCCGCGTCAGTTATAATTCACCCCTCCACTTT. Translated: CASSLLIRVSYNSPLHF.

V usage is TRBV4-3 and J usage is TRBJ2-3; 7 nucleotides match TRBD2. The CDR3 is made up of 15 amino acids. Germline CDR1 reads LGHNA; CDR2 reads YSLEER. The V and J ends lost 3 bases and 2 bases, in that order; junction bases with no gene match: 5. CDR3 protein: CASSQRAGDTDTQYF. The CDR3 DNA is TGCGCCAGCAGCCAGAGGGCGGGGGACACAGATACGCAGTATTTT.

This clone was seen only a few times. The V gene is TRBV19, the J gene TRBJ2-2, with D perhaps assigned TRBD1 or TRBD2 (5 bases each). V lost 7 bases and J lost 6, with 18 bases in between. The CDR3 extends over 15 amino acids. Germline V gene data show CDR1 as LNHDA and CDR2 as SQIVND (reference sequence). Written as DNA, the CDR3 is TGTGCCAGTAAGCAGCGGTGGGACGTCGCCGGGGAGCTGTTTTTT. It translates to CASKQRWDVAGELFF. Combining the CDR3 with reference TRBV19 and TRBJ2-2 gives the whole variable domain DGGITQSPKYLFRKEGQNVTLSCEQNLNHDAMYWYRQDPGQGLRLIYYSQIVNDFQKGDIAEGYSVSREKKESFPLTVTSAQKNPTAFYLCASKQRWDVAGELFFGEGSRLTVL.

The CDR3 is CASSRLDNEQFF. Here the CDR3 DNA reads TGTGCCAGCAGCCGACTGGACAATGAGCAGTTCTTC. This chain links TRBV6-6 with TRBJ2-1; no firm D call. The CDR3 extends over 12 amino acids. V was shortened by 6 bases and J by 5 bases, with 8 bases between the two germline ends. In germline, CDR1 is MNHNY, CDR2 SVGAGI (reference sequence).

V gene TRBV6-1 combines with J gene TRBJ1-6; D remains unclear. V lost 3 bases to trimming and J lost 3 bases, with 9 bases between them. This CDR3 is built from 15 residues. Germline V gene data show CDR1 as MNHNS and CDR2 as SASEGT. The CDR3 DNA reads TGTGCCAGCAGTGAGTGGGCCCGCTATAATTCACCCCTCCACTTT. The encoded protein is CASSEWARYNSPLHF.

The rearrangement joins TRBV6-4 to TRBJ2-5; a weak D match, TRBD2 (7 bases). With 2 bases removed from V and 5 bases from J, the gap between germline ends came to 15 bases. This CDR3 is 15 amino acids long. In germline, CDR1 is MRHNA, CDR2 SNTAGT. This chain's CDR3 is CASSDVGGPLETQYF. Here the CDR3 DNA reads TGTGCCAGCAGTGACGTCGGGGGGCCGCTGGAGACCCAGTACTTC.

The chain combines TRBV7-2 with TRBJ2-7; 9 nucleotides align to TRBD2. V lost 4 bases to trimming and J lost 6 bases; unmatched junction nucleotides: 7. The CDR3 is 14 amino acids. Germline CDR1 is SGHTA and CDR2 is FQGNSA. In DNA, the CDR3 is TGTGCCAGCAGCTCCGGGACTAGCTCGGTCGAGCAGTACTTC. Its protein product is CASSSGTSSVEQYF.

The chain couples TRBV5-1 to TRBJ1-2, with D maybe TRBD1 (6 bases). Germline CDR1 and CDR2: SGHRS and YFSETQ. Trimming took off 4 bases at V and 3 bases at J, with 16 bases between the two ends. The CDR3 has 15 amino acids. The CDR3 here is CASSVTGNSYYGYTF. The CDR3 DNA sequence: TGCGCCAGCAGCGTAACAGGGAATTCTTACTATGGCTACACCTTC.